The source of this TCR beta chain is a study of T cell repertoires in cytomegalovirus infection. Across the whole study: Public signatures in TCR beta pointed to CMV infection and matching HLA type.

From germline, CDR1 is SGHAT and CDR2 FQDESV (reference sequence). The CDR3 covers 15 residues. Trimming took off 2 bases at V and 0 bases at J, with 11 bases between the two ends. MiXCR, run by TCRdb on the reads, gives a single entry per CDR3 protein. Of about 310,000 distinct CDR3 sequences listed, roughly 17% are singletons. This clonotype was picked up many times. Its matching antigen is unknown. Overall study findings and caveats: The ex vivo response showed dominance by HLA-C-restricted CMV-specific TCR beta clonotypes. People with CMV and the relevant HLA were identified by cumulative public TCR beta family frequency.

Sequencing was performed on PBMCs. The chain couples TRBV11-1 to TRBJ2-7; D unclear. This receptor was identified in a human donor in good health (CMV status not recorded). Some clones in this sample may be carry-over from other donors' samples. The CDR3 DNA is TGTGCCAGCAGCTTAAGGGCCAGCTTCTCCTACGAGCAGTACTTC. The encoded protein is CASSLRASFSYEQYF. Using reference TRBV11-1 and TRBJ2-7 for the parts outside the CDR3, the full variable domain is EAEVAQSPRYKITEKSQAVAFWCDPISGHATLYWYRQILGQGPELLVQFQDESVVDDSQLPKDRFSAERLKGVDSTLKIQPAELGDSAMYLCASSLRASFSYEQYFGPGTRLTVT.